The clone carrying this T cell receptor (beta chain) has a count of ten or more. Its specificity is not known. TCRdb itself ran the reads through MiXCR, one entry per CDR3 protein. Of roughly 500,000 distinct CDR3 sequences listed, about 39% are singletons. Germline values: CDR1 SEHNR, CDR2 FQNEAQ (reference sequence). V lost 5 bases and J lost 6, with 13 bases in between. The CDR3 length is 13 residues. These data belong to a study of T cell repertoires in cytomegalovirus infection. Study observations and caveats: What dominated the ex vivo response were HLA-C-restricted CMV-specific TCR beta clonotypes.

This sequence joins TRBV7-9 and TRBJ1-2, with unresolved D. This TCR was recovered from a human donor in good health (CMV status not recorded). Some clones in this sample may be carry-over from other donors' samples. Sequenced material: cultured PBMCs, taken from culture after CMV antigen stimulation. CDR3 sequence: CASSPTSSDGYTF. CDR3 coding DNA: TGTGCCAGCAGCCCCACGTCGTCAGATGGCTACACCTTC.